This TCR beta chain was identified in a study of T cell responses to AZD1222 COVID-19 vaccine. Study observations and caveats: Targeting of unmutated variant regions was reportedly seen in nearly half of spike-specific TCRs. Once two AZD1222 doses were given, Spike-specific TCR breadth and depth went up. Donors in the cohort were predominantly white British and more often female, and clonal diversity was possibly underestimated.

Libraries were prepared by immunoSEQ multiplex PCR; TCRdb keeps only in-frame clonotypes and omits some of them. The sample lists 150,000 to 200,000 clones, about 90% occurring once. Germline V CDR1 and CDR2: SGHTA, FQGNSA. The CDR3 totals 15 residues. The germline V and J ends were trimmed by 1 base and 4 bases, with 13 bases remaining between them. Regarding this clone: Antigen: not known.

Sequencing used peripheral blood, obtained 28 days after the second AZD1222 dose. V usage is TRBV7-2 and J usage is TRBJ1-2, with a possible D match to TRBD1 (6 bases). The receptor was derived from an adult who received the AZD1222 COVID-19 vaccine. CDR3 residues: CASSLVGPGVYGYTF. Here the CDR3 DNA reads TGTGCCAGCAGCTTAGTTGGGCCAGGGGTCTATGGCTACACCTTC. The variable domain in full, with the rest retrieved from reference TRBV7-2 and TRBJ1-2, is GAGVSQSPSNKVTEKGKDVELRCDPISGHTALYWYRQSLGQGLEFLIYFQGNSAPDKSGLPSDRFSAERTGGSVSTLTIQRTQQEDSAVYLCASSLVGPGVYGYTFGSGTRLTVV.